Here is one T cell receptor (beta chain) with its context. Here immunoSEQ multiplex PCR was the method, and the copy in TCRdb shows in-frame clones only, minus some. The data show 150,000 to 200,000 clones, less than 85% seen once. This sample was taken from a study of blood T cell repertoires in COVID-19. Trimming left V 4 bases short and J 7 bases short, with 18 bases between. The CDR3 length is 14 residues. Looked up from germline, CDR1 is SGHNT and CDR2 is YYREEE (reference sequence). The chain combines TRBV5-4 with TRBJ2-7; a possible D gene is TRBD1 (6 bases). Sequencing was done on a sample of PBMCs or T cells enriched from blood (not recorded which). This TCR derives from a man aged 45-65 years who had recovered from COVID-19. The CDR3 nucleotides read TGTGCCAGCAGCCGTCAACAGGGAATAGGGGAGCAGTACTTC. Its translation is CASSRQQGIGEQYF.